The source of this T cell receptor (beta chain) is a study of T cell responses to AZD1222 COVID-19 vaccine (dated by TCRdb to 2020 to 2022). Regarding the complete study: AZD1222 recipients with second doses at about 4 weeks or about 12 weeks were pooled, because spike-specific TCR depth and breadth did not differ between schedules. A total of just over 230 trial participants underwent TCR sequencing, of whom about 210 had received two doses of AZD1222 and around 25 had received two doses of the MenACWY control vaccine. Trial participants were enrolled into age subgroups of 18-55, 56-69 and 70-plus years, which contained about 150, 28 and 57 TCR-sequenced participants, respectively.

Based on the germline V gene, the CDR1 and CDR2 sequences are SQVTM and ANQGSEA. From cysteine to phenylalanine, the CDR3 is 15 amino acids long. Of all the DNA, just the CDR3 is kept, 45 bases in frame from base 1. Trimming leaves V shorter by 6 bases and J shorter by 0 bases, with the junction holding 4 bases beyond the gene matches. The CDR3 regions of human TCRbeta chains were analyzed by immunosequencing. Regarding the original processing steps: TCRs in the repertoires were compared against a reference library of SARS-CoV-2-specific TCRs that had been generated with the MIRA antigen-specificity platform. Breadth was defined as the fraction of unique TCRs that were SARS-CoV-2-associated, and depth was defined as the fraction of total T cells that were SARS-CoV-2-associated. Using the MIRA data, each spike-specific TCR was assigned both to the spike region to which the TCR was reactive and to a CD4 or CD8 class. Log10-transformed breadth and depth values were compared by one-way ANOVA with Sidak's multiple comparisons tests. As stored in TCRdb, this immuneACCESS dataset retains in-frame rearrangements with V and J assigned. A fraction of the clones does not appear; measured against another copy, unresolved V genes explain less than half of the discrepancy, and the remainder lacks a known reason. V and J calls and clone size are those listed in that table; D and trimming were worked out from the DNA. This sample is represented by roughly 110,000 clones; approximately 88% of them were singletons. The top ten clonotypes cover 6.6% of the sample.

The time point label, read with the paper, signifies: baseline before first vaccination. The vaccinee samples were drawn from two UK trials, COV001 and COV002, one of which was a single-blind randomized controlled phase 2/3 trial testing AZD1222 (ChAdOx1 nCoV-19) in healthy adults. For TCRbeta chain sequencing, PBMC samples from trial participants were taken at day 0 and at day 28 after the second dose. Overall study outcomes, separate from this receptor: Participants were mostly white British and included more females than males, and it was suggested by the authors that clonal diversity may have been underestimated. The 56-69-year group was small, and its depth increase did not reach significance, likely because of low power. No day 14 peak-response samples were available, so repertoires were characterized only after the peak T cell response. Conclusions about previously exposed vaccinees are limited, since just six AZD1222 recipients were seropositive for SARS-CoV-2 at baseline. Nearly half of unique spike-specific TCRs reportedly recognized epitopes outside regions mutated in the B.1.351 and B.1.1.7 variants. After two AZD1222 doses, both the breadth and the depth of spike-specific TCRs were significantly higher than at day 0 and than in MenACWY recipients. The vaccine-associated CD4 TCRs covered the entire spike protein, and the dominant responses fell in regions 160-218 and 743-854.

Of note for this clone: Its specific antigen is unknown. Nothing much larger sits one base from this clone, and base qualities are not available.

The sample consisted of peripheral blood, taken on day 0 of AZD1222 vaccination. Here the chain combines TRBV29-1 and TRBJ1-6; TRBD1 fits 8 bases in the junction. The TCR sequence derives from an adult in good health. The DNA reads as follows: TGCAGCGTAAGGACAGGGAGCTCCTATAATTCACCCCTCCACTTT. Translated, this gives CSVRTGSSYNSPLHF.